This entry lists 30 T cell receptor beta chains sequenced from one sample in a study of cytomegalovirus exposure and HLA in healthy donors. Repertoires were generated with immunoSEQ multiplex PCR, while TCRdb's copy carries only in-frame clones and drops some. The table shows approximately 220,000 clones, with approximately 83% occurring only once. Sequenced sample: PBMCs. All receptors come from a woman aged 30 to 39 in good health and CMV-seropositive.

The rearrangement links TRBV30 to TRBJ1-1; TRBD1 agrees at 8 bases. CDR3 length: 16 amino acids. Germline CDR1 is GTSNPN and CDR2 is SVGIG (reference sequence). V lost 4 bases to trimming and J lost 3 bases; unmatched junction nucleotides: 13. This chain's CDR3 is CAWKNARTGWDTEAFF. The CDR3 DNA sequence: TGTGCCTGGAAAAATGCCCGGACAGGGTGGGACACTGAAGCTTTCTTT.

As DNA, the CDR3 is TGTGCCAGCAGCGTGGGGACAGGGGGAGCGCACGAGCAGTACTTC. As protein: CASSVGTGGAHEQYF. The chain carries TRBV9 and TRBJ2-7; TRBD1 matches 11 bases. This CDR3 spans 15 amino acids. In germline, CDR1 is SGDLS, CDR2 YYNGEE. Trimming cost V 2 bases and J 5 bases; bases outside gene matches: 6. Full variable domain (rest looked up from reference TRBV9 and TRBJ2-7): DSGVTQTPKHLITATGQRVTLRCSPRSGDLSVYWYQQSLDQGLQFLIQYYNGEERAKGNILERFSAQQFPDLHSELNLSSLELGDSALYFCASSVGTGGAHEQYFGPGTRLTVT.

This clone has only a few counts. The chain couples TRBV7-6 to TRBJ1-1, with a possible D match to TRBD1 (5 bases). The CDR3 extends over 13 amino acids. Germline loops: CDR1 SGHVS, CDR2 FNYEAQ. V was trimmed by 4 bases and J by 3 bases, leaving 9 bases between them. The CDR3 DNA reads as TGTGCCAGCAGCTCCGGGGCGGACACTGAAGCTTTCTTT. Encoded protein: CASSSGADTEAFF.

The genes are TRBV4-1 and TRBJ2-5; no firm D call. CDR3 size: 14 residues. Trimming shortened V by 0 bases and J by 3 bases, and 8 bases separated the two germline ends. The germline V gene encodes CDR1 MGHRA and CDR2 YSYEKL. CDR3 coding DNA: TGCGCCAGCAGCCAAGACGCAAGAAAAGAGACCCAGTACTTC. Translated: CASSQDARKETQYF.

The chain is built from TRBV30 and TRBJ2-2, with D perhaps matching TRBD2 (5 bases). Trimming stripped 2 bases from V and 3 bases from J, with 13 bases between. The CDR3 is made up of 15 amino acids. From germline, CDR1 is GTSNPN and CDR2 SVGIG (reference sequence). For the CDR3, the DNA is TGTGCCTGGAGTAGAGGGATTAGGTACACCGGGGAGCTGTTTTTT. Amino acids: CAWSRGIRYTGELFF.

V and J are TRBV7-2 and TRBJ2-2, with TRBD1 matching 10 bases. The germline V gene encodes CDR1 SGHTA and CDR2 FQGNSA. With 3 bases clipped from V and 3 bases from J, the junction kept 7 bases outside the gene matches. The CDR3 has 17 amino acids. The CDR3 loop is CASSFSRDRGDTGELFF. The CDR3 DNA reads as TGTGCCAGCAGCTTCTCCCGGGACAGGGGCGACACCGGGGAGCTGTTTTTT.

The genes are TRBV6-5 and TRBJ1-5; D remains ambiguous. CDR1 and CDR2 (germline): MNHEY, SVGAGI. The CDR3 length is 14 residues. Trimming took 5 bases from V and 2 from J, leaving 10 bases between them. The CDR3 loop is CASSQVQGNQPQHF. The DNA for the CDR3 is TGTGCCAGCAGTCAGGTCCAGGGCAATCAGCCCCAGCATTTT.

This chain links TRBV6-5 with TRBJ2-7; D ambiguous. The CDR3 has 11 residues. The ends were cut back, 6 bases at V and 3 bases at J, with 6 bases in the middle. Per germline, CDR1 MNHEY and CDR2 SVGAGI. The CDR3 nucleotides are TGTGCCAGCAGGGATAACTACGAGCAGTACTTC. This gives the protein CASRDNYEQYF.

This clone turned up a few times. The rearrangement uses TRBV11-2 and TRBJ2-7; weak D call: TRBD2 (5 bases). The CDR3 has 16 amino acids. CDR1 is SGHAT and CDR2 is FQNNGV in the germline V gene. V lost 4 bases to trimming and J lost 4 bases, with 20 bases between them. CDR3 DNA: TGTGCCAGCAGCTATCGGCGCCGCGGCGGGTATTACGAGCAGTACTTC. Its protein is CASSYRRRGGYYEQYF. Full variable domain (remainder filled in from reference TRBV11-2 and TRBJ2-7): EAGVAQSPRYKIIEKRQSVAFWCNPISGHATLYWYQQILGQGPKLLIQFQNNGVVDDSQLPKDRFSAERLKGVDSTLKIQPAKLEDSAVYLCASSYRRRGGYYEQYFGPGTRLTVT.

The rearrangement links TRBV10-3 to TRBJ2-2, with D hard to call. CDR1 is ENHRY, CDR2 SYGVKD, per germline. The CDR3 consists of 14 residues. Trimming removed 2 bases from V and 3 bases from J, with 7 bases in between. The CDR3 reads CAISERIYTGELFF. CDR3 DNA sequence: TGTGCCATCAGTGAGAGGATATACACCGGGGAGCTGTTTTTT.

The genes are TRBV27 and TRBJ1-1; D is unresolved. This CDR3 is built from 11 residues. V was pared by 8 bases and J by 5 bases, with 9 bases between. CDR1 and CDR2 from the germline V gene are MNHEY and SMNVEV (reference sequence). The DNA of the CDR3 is TGTGCCAGCCACTTTGGGACTGAAGCTTTCTTT. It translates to CASHFGTEAFF.

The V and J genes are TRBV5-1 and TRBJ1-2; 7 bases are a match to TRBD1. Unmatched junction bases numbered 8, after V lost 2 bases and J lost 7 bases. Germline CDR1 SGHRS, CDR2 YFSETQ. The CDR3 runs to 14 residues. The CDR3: CASSFHERGLGYTF. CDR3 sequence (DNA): TGCGCCAGCAGCTTCCACGAGAGGGGGCTTGGCTACACCTTC.

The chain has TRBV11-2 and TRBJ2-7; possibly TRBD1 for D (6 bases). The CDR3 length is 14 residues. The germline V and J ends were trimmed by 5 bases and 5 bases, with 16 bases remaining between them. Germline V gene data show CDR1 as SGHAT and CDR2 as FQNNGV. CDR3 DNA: TGTGCCAGCAGCACTCCCACAGGGTCCCACGAGCAGTACTTC. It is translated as CASSTPTGSHEQYF.

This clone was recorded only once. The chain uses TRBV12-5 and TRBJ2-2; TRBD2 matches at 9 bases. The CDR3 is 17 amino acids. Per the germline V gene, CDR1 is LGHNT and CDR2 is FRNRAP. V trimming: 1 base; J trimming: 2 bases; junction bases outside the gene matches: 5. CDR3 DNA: TGTGCTAGTGGTTTGGATAGCGGGAGAGGTAACACCGGGGAGCTGTTTTTT. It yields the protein CASGLDSGRGNTGELFF.

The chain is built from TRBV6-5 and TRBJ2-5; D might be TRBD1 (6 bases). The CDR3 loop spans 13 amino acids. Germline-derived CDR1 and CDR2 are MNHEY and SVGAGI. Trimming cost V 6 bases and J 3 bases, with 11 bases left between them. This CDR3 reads CASRTGREETQYF. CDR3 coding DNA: TGTGCCAGCAGAACAGGGAGAGAAGAGACCCAGTACTTC.

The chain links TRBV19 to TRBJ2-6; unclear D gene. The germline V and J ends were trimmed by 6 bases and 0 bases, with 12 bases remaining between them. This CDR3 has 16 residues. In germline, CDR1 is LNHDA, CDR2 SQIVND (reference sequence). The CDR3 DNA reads TGTGCCAGTAGCCCCAGGCGTAGCTCTGGGGCCAACGTCCTGACTTTC. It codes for CASSPRRSSGANVLTF.

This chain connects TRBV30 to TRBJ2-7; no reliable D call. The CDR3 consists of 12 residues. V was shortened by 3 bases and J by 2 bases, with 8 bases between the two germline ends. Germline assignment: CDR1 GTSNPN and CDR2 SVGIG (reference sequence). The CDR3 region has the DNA TGTGCCTGGAGCACAGCAGCCTACGAGCAGTACTTC. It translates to CAWSTAAYEQYF.

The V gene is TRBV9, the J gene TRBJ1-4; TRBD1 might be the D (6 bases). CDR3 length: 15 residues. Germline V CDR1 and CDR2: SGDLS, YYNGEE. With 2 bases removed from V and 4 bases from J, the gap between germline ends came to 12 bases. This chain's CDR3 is CASSVRQDDNEKLFF. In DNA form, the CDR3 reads TGTGCCAGCAGCGTTCGACAGGATGATAATGAAAAACTGTTTTTT.

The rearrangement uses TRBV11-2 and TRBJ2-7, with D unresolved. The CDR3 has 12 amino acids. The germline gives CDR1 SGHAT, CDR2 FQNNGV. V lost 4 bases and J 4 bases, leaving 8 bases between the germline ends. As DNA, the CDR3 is TGTGCCAGCAGCTCCCGCGTTTACGAGCAGTACTTC. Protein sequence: CASSSRVYEQYF.

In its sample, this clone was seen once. The CDR3 DNA follows: TGTGCCAGCAGTTCCCTTGGAGGGCACGGCTACACCTTC. It translates to CASSSLGGHGYTF. This sequence joins TRBV27 and TRBJ1-2; D unresolved. Germline V gene sequence: CDR1 MNHEY, CDR2 SMNVEV (reference sequence). This CDR3 has 13 residues. Between the trimmed V and J ends, which lost 4 bases and 8 bases, there was a span of 14 bases.

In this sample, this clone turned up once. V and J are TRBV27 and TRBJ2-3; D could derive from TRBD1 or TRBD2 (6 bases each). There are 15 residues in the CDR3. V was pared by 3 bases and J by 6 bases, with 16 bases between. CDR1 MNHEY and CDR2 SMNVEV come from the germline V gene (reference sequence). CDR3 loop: CASSLLSGTGDTQYF. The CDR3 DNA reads TGTGCCAGCAGTTTGCTTAGCGGAACAGGGGATACGCAGTATTTT.

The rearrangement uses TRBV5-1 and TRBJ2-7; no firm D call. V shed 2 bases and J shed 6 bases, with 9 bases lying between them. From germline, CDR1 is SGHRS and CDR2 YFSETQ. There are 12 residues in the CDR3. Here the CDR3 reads CASSLDRREQYF. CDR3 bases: TGCGCCAGCAGCTTAGATAGACGCGAGCAGTACTTC.

Here the CDR3 DNA reads TGTGCCAGCAGCTCTCGGGGACTAGCGGGACGGGCTGAGCAGTTCTTC. Its translation: CASSSRGLAGRAEQFF. J is TRBJ2-1 and V is TRBV11-2; 13 bases map to TRBD2. Germline lookup yields CDR1 SGHAT and CDR2 FQNNGV. Unmatched junction bases numbered 9, after V lost 4 bases and J lost 9 bases. The CDR3 has 16 residues.

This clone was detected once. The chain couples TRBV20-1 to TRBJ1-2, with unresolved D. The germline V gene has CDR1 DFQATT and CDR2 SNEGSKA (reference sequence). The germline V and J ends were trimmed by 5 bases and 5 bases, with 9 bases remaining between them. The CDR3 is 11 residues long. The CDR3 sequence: CSAFTVYGYTF. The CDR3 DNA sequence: TGCAGTGCTTTTACAGTGTATGGCTACACCTTC.

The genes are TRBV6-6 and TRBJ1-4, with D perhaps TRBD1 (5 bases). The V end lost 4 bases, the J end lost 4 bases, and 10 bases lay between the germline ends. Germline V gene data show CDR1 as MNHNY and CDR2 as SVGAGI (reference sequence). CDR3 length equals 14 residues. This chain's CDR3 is CASSFGHGNEKLFF. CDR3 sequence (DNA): TGTGCCAGCAGTTTCGGACACGGTAATGAAAAACTGTTTTTT.

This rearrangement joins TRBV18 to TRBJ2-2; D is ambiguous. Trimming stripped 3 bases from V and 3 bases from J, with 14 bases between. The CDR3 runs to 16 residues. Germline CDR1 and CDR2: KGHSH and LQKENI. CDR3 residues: CASSPTTSLDTGELFF. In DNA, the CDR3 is TGTGCCAGCTCACCTACGACAAGTCTCGACACCGGGGAGCTGTTTTTT.

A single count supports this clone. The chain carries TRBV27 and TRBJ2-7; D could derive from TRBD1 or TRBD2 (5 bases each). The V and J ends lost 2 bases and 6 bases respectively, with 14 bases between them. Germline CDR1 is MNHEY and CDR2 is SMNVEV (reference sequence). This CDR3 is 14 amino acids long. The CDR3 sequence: CASSLQGPRGEQYF. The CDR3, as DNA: TGTGCCAGCAGTTTACAGGGCCCGAGGGGCGAGCAGTACTTC.

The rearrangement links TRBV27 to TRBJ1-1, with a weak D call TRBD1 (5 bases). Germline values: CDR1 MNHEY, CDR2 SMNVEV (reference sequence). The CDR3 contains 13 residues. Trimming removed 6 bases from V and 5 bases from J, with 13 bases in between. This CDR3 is CASSSKEGTEAFF. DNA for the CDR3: TGTGCCAGCAGCTCCAAGGAGGGGACTGAAGCTTTCTTT.

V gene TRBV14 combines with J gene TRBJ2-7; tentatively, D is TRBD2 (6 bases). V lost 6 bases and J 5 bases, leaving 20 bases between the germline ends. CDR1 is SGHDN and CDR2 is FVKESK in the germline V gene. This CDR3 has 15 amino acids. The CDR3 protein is CASRGGTVPWNEQYF. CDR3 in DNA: TGTGCCAGCAGGGGGGGTACAGTTCCCTGGAACGAGCAGTACTTC.

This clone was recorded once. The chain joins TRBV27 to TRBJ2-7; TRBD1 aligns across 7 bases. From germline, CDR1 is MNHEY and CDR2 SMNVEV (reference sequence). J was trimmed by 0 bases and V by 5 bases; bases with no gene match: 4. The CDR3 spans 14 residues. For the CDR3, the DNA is TGTGCCAGCAGTGTGGACAGGAGCTCCTACGAGCAGTACTTC. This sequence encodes CASSVDRSSYEQYF.